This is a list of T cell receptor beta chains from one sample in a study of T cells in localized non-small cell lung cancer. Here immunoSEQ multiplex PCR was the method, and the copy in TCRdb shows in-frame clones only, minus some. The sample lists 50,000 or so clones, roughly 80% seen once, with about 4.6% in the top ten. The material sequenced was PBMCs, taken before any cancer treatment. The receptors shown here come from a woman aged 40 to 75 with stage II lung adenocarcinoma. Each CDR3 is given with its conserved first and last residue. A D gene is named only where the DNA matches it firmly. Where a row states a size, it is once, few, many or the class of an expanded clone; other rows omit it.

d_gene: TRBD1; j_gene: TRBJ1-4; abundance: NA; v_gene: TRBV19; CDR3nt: TGTGCCAGCCAGCGGGACAGACGAGATGAAAAACTGTTTTTT; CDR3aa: CASQRDRRDEKLFF
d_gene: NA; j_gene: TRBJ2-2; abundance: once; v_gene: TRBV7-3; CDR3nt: TGTGCCAGCAGCTCTCTATTTAGTCCTCCCGGGGAGCTGTTTTTT; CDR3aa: CASSSLFSPPGELFF
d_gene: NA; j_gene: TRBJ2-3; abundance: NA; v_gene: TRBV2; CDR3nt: TGTGCCAGCGTTAGGGCGGGAATCAGCACAGATACGCAGTATTTT; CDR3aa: CASVRAGISTDTQYF
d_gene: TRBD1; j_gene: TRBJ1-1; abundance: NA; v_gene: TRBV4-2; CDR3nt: TGTGCCAGCAGCCCTCATCAGCAGGGGGCGAGGGGCACTGAAGCTTTCTTT; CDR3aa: CASSPHQQGARGTEAFF
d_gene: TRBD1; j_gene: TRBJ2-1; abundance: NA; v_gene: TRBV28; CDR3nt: TGTGCCAGCAGTTTGGGGAAGACAGGGGGACGTGACAATGAGCAGTTCTTC; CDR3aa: CASSLGKTGGRDNEQFF
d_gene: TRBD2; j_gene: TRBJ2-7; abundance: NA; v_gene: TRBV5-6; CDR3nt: TGTGCCAGCAGCTTCGGACTAGCGGCGAGTGACGAGCAGTACTTC; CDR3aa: CASSFGLAASDEQYF
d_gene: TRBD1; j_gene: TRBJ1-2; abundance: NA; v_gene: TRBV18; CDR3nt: TGTGCCAGCTCACCAGAAACGAGGGGGCAAGGCTACACCTTC; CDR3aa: CASSPETRGQGYTF
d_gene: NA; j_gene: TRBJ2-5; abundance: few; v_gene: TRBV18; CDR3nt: TGTGCCAGCTCTAGGGGGCAAGAGACCCAGTACTTC; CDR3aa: CASSRGQETQYF
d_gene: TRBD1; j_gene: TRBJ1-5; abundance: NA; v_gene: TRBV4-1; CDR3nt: TGCGCCAGCAGCCAAGATGGTGGGACAGCCTATAGCAATCAGCCCCAGCATTTT; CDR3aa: CASSQDGGTAYSNQPQHF
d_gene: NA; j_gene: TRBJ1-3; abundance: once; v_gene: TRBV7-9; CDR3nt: TGTGCCAGCAGTGGAGGACAGCGCGGGCCGAACACCATATATTTT; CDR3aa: CASSGGQRGPNTIYF
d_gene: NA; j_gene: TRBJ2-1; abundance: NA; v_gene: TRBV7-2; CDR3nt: TGTGCCAGCAGCTTAGCGTGGACCGGGAATGAGCAGTTCTTC; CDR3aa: CASSLAWTGNEQFF
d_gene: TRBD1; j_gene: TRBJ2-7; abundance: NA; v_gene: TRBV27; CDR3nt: TGTGCCAGCAGTTTTCGAACCGGGACAGGAGTACAGAGGTTGGCCTACGAGCAGTACTTC; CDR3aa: CASSFRTGTGVQRLAYEQYF
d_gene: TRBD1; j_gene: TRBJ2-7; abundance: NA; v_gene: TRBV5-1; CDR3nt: TGCGCCAGCAGCTCCCGACAGGGGGCTACCTACGAGCAGTACTTC; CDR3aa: CASSSRQGATYEQYF
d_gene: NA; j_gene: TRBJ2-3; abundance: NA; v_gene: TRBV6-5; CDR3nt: TGTGCCAGCAGTCTCGGGACCCTAGGCACAGATACGCAGTATTTT; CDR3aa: CASSLGTLGTDTQYF
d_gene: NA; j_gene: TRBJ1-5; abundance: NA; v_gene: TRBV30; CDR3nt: TGTGCCTGGAGTCTAGGTGGGTTCCCAAGCAATCAGCCCCAGCATTTT; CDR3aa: CAWSLGGFPSNQPQHF
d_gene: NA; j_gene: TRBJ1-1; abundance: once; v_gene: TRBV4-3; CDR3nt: TGCGCCAGCAGCCGAAGGATCAGGGATGCGGAAGCTTTCTTT; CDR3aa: CASSRRIRDAEAFF
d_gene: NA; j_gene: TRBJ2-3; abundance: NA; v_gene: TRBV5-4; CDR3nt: TGTGCCAGCAGCTTGGCAAGGCAAGATACGCAGTATTTT; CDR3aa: CASSLARQDTQYF
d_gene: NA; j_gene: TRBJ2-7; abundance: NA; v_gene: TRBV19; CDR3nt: TGTGCCAGTAGTATAGGGGGCAGCCGGTACGAGCAGTACTTC; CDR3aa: CASSIGGSRYEQYF
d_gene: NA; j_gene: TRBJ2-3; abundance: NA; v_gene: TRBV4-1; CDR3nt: TGCGCCAGCAGCCAAGACCGGGGGACCACAGATACGCAGTATTTT; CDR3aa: CASSQDRGTTDTQYF
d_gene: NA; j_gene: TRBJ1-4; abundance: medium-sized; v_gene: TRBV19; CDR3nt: TGTGCCAGTGGAACAGGGTTTGAAAAACTGTTTTTT; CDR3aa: CASGTGFEKLFF
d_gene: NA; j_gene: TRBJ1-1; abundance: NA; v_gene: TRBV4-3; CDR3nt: TGCGCCAGCAGCCAAGTCCGGGCGGACCCTGAAGCTTTCTTT; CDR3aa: CASSQVRADPEAFF
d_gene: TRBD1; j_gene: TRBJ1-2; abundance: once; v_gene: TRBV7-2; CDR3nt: TGTGCCAGCAGCGTTACCGGGACAGGGCCTGGCTACACCTTC; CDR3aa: CASSVTGTGPGYTF
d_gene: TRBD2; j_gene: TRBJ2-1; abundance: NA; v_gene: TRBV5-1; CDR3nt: TGCGCCAGCAGCTTGACGGCGGGGGGCGGGAATGAGCAGTTCTTC; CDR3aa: CASSLTAGGGNEQFF
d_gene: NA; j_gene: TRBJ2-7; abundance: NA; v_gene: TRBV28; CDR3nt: TGTGCCAGCAGTTTTAGGAGCTACGAGCAGTACTTC; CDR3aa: CASSFRSYEQYF
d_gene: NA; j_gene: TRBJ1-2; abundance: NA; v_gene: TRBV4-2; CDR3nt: TGTGCCAGCAGCCAGACCACCGGCGGCTATGGCTACACCTTC; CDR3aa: CASSQTTGGYGYTF
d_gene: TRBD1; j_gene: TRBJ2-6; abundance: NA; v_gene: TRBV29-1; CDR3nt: TGCAGCGTTTGGGACAGGGTATTCTCTGGGGCCAACGTCCTGACTTTC; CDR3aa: CSVWDRVFSGANVLTF
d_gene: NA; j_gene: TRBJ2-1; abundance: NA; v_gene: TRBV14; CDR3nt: TGTGCCAGCAGCCAAGAACGAGACAGCTCCTACAATGAGCAGTTCTTC; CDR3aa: CASSQERDSSYNEQFF
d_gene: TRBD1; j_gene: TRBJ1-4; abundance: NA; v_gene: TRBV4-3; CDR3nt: TGCGCCAGCAGCCAGACAGGGAGCTTTGATGAAAAACTGTTTTTT; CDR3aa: CASSQTGSFDEKLFF
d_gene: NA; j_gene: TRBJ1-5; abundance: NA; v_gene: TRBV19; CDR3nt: TGTGCCAGTAGTATATCGGGACCGGTTTATAGCAATCAGCCCCAGCATTTT; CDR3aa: CASSISGPVYSNQPQHF